The 18 T cell receptor beta chains below all came from one sample that was sequenced in a study of OX40 agonist ivuxolimab in advanced cancers. Sequencing was performed with immunoSEQ multiplex PCR; in TCRdb, only in-frame clones are kept and a portion is missing. Here the sample spans about 61,000 clones, about 88% being singletons. This material consisted of CD4+ or CD8+ T cells sorted from blood, taken in a trial of the OX40 agonist ivuxolimab. Source of these receptors: an adult with an advanced solid tumor such as melanoma, head and neck, liver or kidney cancer.

The J gene is TRBJ2-4, the V gene TRBV20-1; D call uncertain. The length of the CDR3 is 11 residues. CDR1 is DFQATT and CDR2 is SNEGSKA in the germline V gene (reference sequence). V lost 1 base and J 10 bases, leaving 8 bases between the germline ends. The CDR3 sequence: CSARAGVIQYF. CDR3 sequence (DNA): TGCAGTGCTAGAGCTGGCGTTATTCAGTACTTC.

This chain joins TRBV12-5 and TRBJ1-1, with D hard to call. Trimming stripped 4 bases from V and 7 bases from J, with 10 bases between. The CDR3 covers 12 residues. Germline V gene lookup returns CDR1 LGHNT and CDR2 FRNRAP. CDR3 region: CASGSEGLEAFF. The CDR3 DNA reads as TGTGCTAGTGGTTCGGAGGGCCTTGAAGCTTTCTTT. The full variable domain, its missing parts supplied by reference TRBV12-5 and TRBJ1-1, is DARVTQTPRHKVTEMGQEVTMRCQPILGHNTVFWYRQTMMQGLELLAYFRNRAPLDDSGMPKDRFSAEMPDATLATLKIQPSEPRDSAVYFCASGSEGLEAFFGQGTRLTVV.

This chain uses TRBV6-1 with TRBJ1-2, with D tentatively TRBD1 (5 bases). Germline V lookup: CDR1 MNHNS, CDR2 SASEGT. The CDR3 contains 13 residues. Trimming took 0 bases from V and 6 from J, leaving 8 bases between them. The CDR3 DNA sequence: TGTGCCAGCAGTGAAGCAGGGGTAGATGGCTACACCTTC. This translates into CASSEAGVDGYTF.

This clone was seen more than once but under ten times. This chain connects TRBV7-9 to TRBJ2-7, with TRBD1 as a possible D gene (6 bases). V lost 5 bases and J 2 bases, leaving 13 bases between the germline ends. CDR3 length: 14 residues. Germline CDR1 reads SEHNR; CDR2 reads FQNEAQ (reference sequence). The CDR3 region has the DNA TGTGCCAGCAGCGAAGAGAGGGGGACCTACGAGCAGTACTTC. Translation: CASSEERGTYEQYF.

The V and J genes are TRBV5-1 and TRBJ2-7; D may correspond to TRBD1 or TRBD2 (6 bases each). CDR3 length equals 14 residues. V lost 2 bases and J lost 0, with 9 bases in between. The germline CDR1 and CDR2 sequences are SGHRS and YFSETQ. The CDR3 is CASSFRGLSYEQYF. CDR3 DNA: TGCGCCAGCAGCTTCCGGGGGCTCTCCTACGAGCAGTACTTC.

The chain links TRBV6-5 to TRBJ1-5, with 7 bases identical to TRBD1. The V gene's germline CDR1 is MNHEY and CDR2 SVGAGI. The ends lost 6 bases at V and 3 bases at J; junction bases unmatched: 8. This CDR3 has 15 amino acids. CDR3 DNA: TGTGCCAGCAGACGCCGGGACAGCTACAATCAGCCCCAGCATTTT. Its translation: CASRRRDSYNQPQHF.

The chain is built from TRBV9 and TRBJ2-3; the match to TRBD2 covers 10 bases. V dropped 1 base and J dropped 6; count of bases not matched to a gene: 8. This CDR3 contains 16 residues. CDR1 and CDR2 (germline): SGDLS, YYNGEE. As DNA, the CDR3 is TGTGCCAGCAGCGTACCGAAGCGGGGGGGCCCTGATACGCAGTATTTT. It translates to CASSVPKRGGPDTQYF.

J is TRBJ2-3 and V is TRBV7-8; D is undetermined. The CDR3 runs to 11 residues. V shed 5 bases and J shed 5 bases, with 5 bases lying between them. From germline, CDR1 is SGHVS and CDR2 FQNEAQ. This CDR3 reads CASSPLDTQYF. The CDR3 nucleotides read TGTGCCAGCAGCCCTCTAGATACGCAGTATTTT.

CDR3 sequence reads: CASSLVLRAANEQFF. The CDR3, as DNA: TGCGCCAGCAGCTTGGTACTTCGAGCGGCCAATGAGCAGTTCTTC. The rearrangement joins TRBV5-1 to TRBJ2-1, with TRBD2 as a possible D gene (5 bases). V was cut by 0 bases and J by 6 bases, with 13 bases left in between. The CDR3 extends over 15 amino acids. Per germline, CDR1 SGHRS and CDR2 YFSETQ.

This chain links TRBV6-5 with TRBJ2-5, with D possibly being TRBD2 (5 bases). CDR1 and CDR2 from the germline V gene are MNHEY and SVGAGI. This CDR3 region has 14 residues. V was clipped by 2 bases and J by 5 bases, with 12 bases between them. This CDR3 is CASSYDSPGETQYF. In DNA, the CDR3 is TGTGCCAGCAGTTACGATAGCCCGGGGGAGACCCAGTACTTC.

The chain recombines TRBV6-5 with TRBJ1-2; 11 positions match TRBD1. Germline CDR1 is MNHEY and CDR2 is SVGAGI. With V trimmed by 2 bases and J by 7 bases, 3 bases remained unmatched. The CDR3 is made up of 14 amino acids. The CDR3 sequence: CASSYGTGGGGYTF. The CDR3 DNA reads TGTGCCAGCAGTTACGGGACAGGGGGAGGTGGCTACACCTTC.

This rearrangement joins TRBV6-1 to TRBJ1-6, with no clear D. In germline, CDR1 is MNHNS, CDR2 SASEGT. CDR3 size: 15 residues. The V and J ends lost 2 bases and 6 bases respectively, with 11 bases between them. The CDR3 loop reads CASSEFTAINSPLHF. In nucleotides, the CDR3 is TGTGCCAGCAGTGAATTTACGGCCATTAATTCACCCCTCCACTTT.

This clone was counted only a few times. V usage is TRBV30 and J usage is TRBJ1-6; the D is unclear. The CDR3 sequence is 12 residues long. Between the trimmed V and J ends, which lost 1 base and 6 bases, there was a span of 4 bases. Germline V gives CDR1 GTSNPN, CDR2 SVGIG (reference sequence). CDR3 sequence reads: CAWSGINSPLHF. The CDR3 region has the DNA TGTGCCTGGAGTGGGATTAATTCACCCCTCCACTTT.

The rearrangement uses TRBV23-1 and TRBJ2-7; D may be TRBD1 (6 bases). TRBV23-1 is noted as an ORF with a role that remains uncertain. V dropped 3 bases and J dropped 4 bases, with 13 bases sitting between them. This CDR3 is built from 14 residues. Written as DNA, the CDR3 is TGCGCCAGCAGTCACCCCAGGGGTTGGTACGAGCAGTACTTC. This codes for CASSHPRGWYEQYF.

J is TRBJ2-5 and V is TRBV7-6; 7 bases map to TRBD1. There are 13 residues in the CDR3. The germline V gene encodes CDR1 SGHVS and CDR2 FNYEAQ. With V trimmed by 5 bases and J by 3 bases, 3 bases remained unmatched. CDR3 in DNA: TGTGCCAGCAGCCAGGGACAGAAAGAGACCCAGTACTTC. The encoded protein is CASSQGQKETQYF.

V and J are TRBV19 and TRBJ1-1; D remains ambiguous. Germline CDR1 is LNHDA and CDR2 is SQIVND (reference sequence). CDR3 length: 13 residues. V was pared by 3 bases and J by 5 bases, with 10 bases between. CDR3 sequence: CASSIKGRTEAFF. The CDR3 region has the DNA TGTGCCAGTAGTATTAAGGGTAGGACTGAAGCTTTCTTT.

V gene TRBV27 combines with J gene TRBJ1-5; D might be TRBD1 (6 bases). V was pared by 5 bases and J by 3 bases, with 11 bases between. This CDR3 spans 14 amino acids. Per germline, CDR1 MNHEY and CDR2 SMNVEV (reference sequence). CDR3 protein: CASSLTGTNQPQHF. CDR3 DNA: TGTGCCAGCAGTCTCACAGGGACCAATCAGCCCCAGCATTTT.

On this clone: Other DNA sequences in the sample encode the same CDR3. The genes are TRBV18 and TRBJ1-1, with a weak D call TRBD1 (5 bases). The germline V gene encodes CDR1 KGHSH and CDR2 LQKENI. The V end was cut by 3 bases, the J end by 5 bases, with 13 bases between. CDR3 length: 14 amino acids. The CDR3 DNA is TGTGCCAGCTCACCCAGGGAAGGGAGGACTGAAGCTTTCTTT. It translates to CASSPREGRTEAFF.